The rows below give T cell receptor beta chains drawn from one sample of a study of beta chain features in type 1 diabetes. Profiled with immunoSEQ multiplex PCR; TCRdb holds only in-frame clones, not every one. The sample holds 140,000 to 150,000 clones, about 13% seen once. The sample was central memory CD4+ T cells from blood. The receptors come from a man between 18 and 35 years old with type 1 diabetes. Both conserved end residues are part of each CDR3. Each record gives: J gene, D gene, clone size, V gene, CDR3 protein, CDR3 DNA. D genes are given only for firm matches. The size entry is marked missing in some rows and otherwise reads once, few, many or a size class.

j_call: TRBJ2-7
d_call: TRBD1
clone_size: few
v_call: TRBV29-1
cdr3_aa: CSATGDPSYEQYF
cdr3_nt: TGCAGCGCCACAGGGGACCCCTCCTACGAGCAGTACTTC

j_call: TRBJ2-1
d_call: -
clone_size: few
v_call: TRBV11-3
cdr3_aa: CASSLAGGGSRQFF
cdr3_nt: TGTGCCAGCAGCTTAGCTGGGGGCGGCTCTCGGCAGTTCTTC

j_call: TRBJ2-3
d_call: -
clone_size: -
v_call: TRBV6-1
cdr3_aa: CASIRGAGDTQYF
cdr3_nt: TGTGCCAGCATTCGAGGGGCGGGAGATACGCAGTATTTT

j_call: TRBJ2-1
d_call: -
clone_size: few
v_call: TRBV6-1
cdr3_aa: CASSEGHLGNEQFF
cdr3_nt: TGTGCCAGCAGTGAAGGCCACCTGGGCAATGAGCAGTTCTTC

j_call: TRBJ2-7
d_call: TRBD1
clone_size: few
v_call: TRBV28
cdr3_aa: CASRPGQSNEQYF
cdr3_nt: TGTGCCAGCAGACCGGGACAGTCCAACGAGCAGTACTTC

j_call: TRBJ1-2
d_call: -
clone_size: -
v_call: TRBV2
cdr3_aa: CASSEAGRVGYTF
cdr3_nt: TGTGCCAGCAGTGAAGCAGGGAGGGTTGGCTACACCTTC

j_call: TRBJ1-6
d_call: -
clone_size: many
v_call: TRBV28
cdr3_aa: CASSSGSVALHF
cdr3_nt: TGTGCCAGCAGTTCCGGGTCAGTGGCCCTCCACTTT

j_call: TRBJ1-1
d_call: -
clone_size: few
v_call: TRBV9
cdr3_aa: CASSVDPRPGEAFF
cdr3_nt: TGTGCCAGCAGCGTAGATCCCCGCCCCGGGGAAGCTTTCTTT

j_call: TRBJ2-6
d_call: -
clone_size: many
v_call: TRBV7-3
cdr3_aa: CASSLARTGANVLTF
cdr3_nt: TGTGCCAGCAGCTTAGCCAGGACTGGGGCCAACGTCCTGACTTTC

j_call: TRBJ1-2
d_call: -
clone_size: -
v_call: TRBV7-8
cdr3_aa: CASSLVWGEGNYGYTF
cdr3_nt: TGTGCCAGCAGCTTAGTGTGGGGAGAAGGGAACTATGGCTACACCTTC

j_call: TRBJ1-2
d_call: TRBD1
clone_size: few
v_call: TRBV5-4
cdr3_aa: CASSPQTGGHDGYTF
cdr3_nt: TGTGCCAGCAGCCCACAGACAGGGGGCCACGATGGCTACACCTTC

j_call: TRBJ2-5
d_call: TRBD2
clone_size: -
v_call: TRBV28
cdr3_aa: CASKGGGLPRETQYF
cdr3_nt: TGTGCCAGCAAGGGCGGGGGTCTTCCCCGAGAGACCCAGTACTTC

j_call: TRBJ2-1
d_call: -
clone_size: many
v_call: TRBV7-2
cdr3_aa: CASIKGLAIYNEQFF
cdr3_nt: TGTGCCAGCATCAAAGGGCTAGCGATTTACAATGAGCAGTTCTTC

j_call: TRBJ1-3
d_call: TRBD1
clone_size: -
v_call: TRBV6-6
cdr3_aa: CASSVGQGFEGNTIYF
cdr3_nt: TGTGCCAGCAGTGTGGGACAGGGGTTCGAAGGAAACACCATATATTTT

j_call: TRBJ1-3
d_call: -
clone_size: -
v_call: TRBV7-3
cdr3_aa: CASSLRSDSGNTIYF
cdr3_nt: TGTGCCAGCAGCTTACGGTCCGACTCTGGAAACACCATATATTTT

j_call: TRBJ2-3
d_call: TRBD2
clone_size: -
v_call: TRBV7-2
cdr3_aa: CASSTRVAGGPTDTQYF
cdr3_nt: TGTGCCAGCAGCACCCGCGTAGCGGGGGGGCCGACAGATACGCAGTATTTT

j_call: TRBJ2-1
d_call: -
clone_size: few
v_call: TRBV11-2
cdr3_aa: CASSPLGNEQFF
cdr3_nt: TGTGCCAGCAGCCCTTTAGGGAATGAGCAGTTCTTC

j_call: TRBJ1-6
d_call: TRBD1
clone_size: -
v_call: TRBV6-1
cdr3_aa: CASNGFRGENSPLHF
cdr3_nt: TGTGCCAGCAATGGATTCAGGGGGGAGAATTCACCCCTCCACTTT